A single TCR beta chain is shown here with its context. These data come from a study of T cell changes during pregnancy in multiple sclerosis. CDR3 size: 15 residues. Per germline, CDR1 LNHDA and CDR2 SQIVND (reference sequence). The V segment lost 3 bases and the J segment 0 bases; nucleotides outside the gene matches: 1. Clones were read by immunoSEQ multiplex PCR, and TCRdb kept only the in-frame ones, dropping some. In the table there are tens of thousands of clones, 91% of which are singletons. The chain uses TRBV19 and TRBJ1-1, with 10 nucleotides matching TRBD1. The sample in question was CD8+ T cells from peripheral blood mononuclear cells, obtained in the second trimester of pregnancy. The receptor was derived from a female donor with multiple sclerosis, enrolled in a pregnancy study. CDR3 sequence: CASSIGTGVNTEAFF. In DNA form, the CDR3 reads TGTGCCAGTAGTATCGGGACAGGGGTGAACACTGAAGCTTTCTTT.